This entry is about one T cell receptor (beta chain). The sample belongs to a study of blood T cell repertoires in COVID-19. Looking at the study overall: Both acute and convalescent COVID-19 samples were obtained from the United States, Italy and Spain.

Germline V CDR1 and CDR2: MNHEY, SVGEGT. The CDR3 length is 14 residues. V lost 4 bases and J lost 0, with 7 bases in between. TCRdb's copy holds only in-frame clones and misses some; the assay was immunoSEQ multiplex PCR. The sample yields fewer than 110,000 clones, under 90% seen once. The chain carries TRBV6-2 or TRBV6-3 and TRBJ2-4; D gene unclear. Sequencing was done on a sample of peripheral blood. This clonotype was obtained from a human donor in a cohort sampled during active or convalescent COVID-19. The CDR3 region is CASSFDLAKNIQYF. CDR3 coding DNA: TGTGCCAGCAGTTTCGACTTAGCCAAAAACATTCAGTACTTC.